This entry concerns a single T cell receptor beta chain. Antigen: not known. Measured with immunoSEQ multiplex PCR; TCRdb has only the in-frame clones, and not every one. In the table there are about 250,000 clones, less than 90% of which are singletons. This sample was taken from a study of cytomegalovirus exposure and HLA in healthy donors. Study-wide results and caveats: Among the CMV-associated chains, three were confirmed in vitro as specific for CMV antigens.

The CDR3 spans 15 residues. The V gene's germline CDR1 is MNHNY and CDR2 SVGAGI (reference sequence). Trimming at V came to 6 bases and at J to 2 bases, leaving 7 bases not matched to a gene. The rearrangement uses TRBV6-6 and TRBJ2-7; 10 bases map to TRBD2. The clonotype was recovered from a man aged 18 to 35 in good health and CMV-seropositive. The sample taken for sequencing was PBMCs. The CDR3 nucleotides read TGTGCCAGCAGCCCACGGAGCGGGAGGGCCTACGAGCAGTACTTC. It encodes CASSPRSGRAYEQYF.